The TCR beta chain under discussion was sequenced for a study of beta chain features in type 1 diabetes. The overall study: Patients shared similar age, gender and cell yields with healthy donors. Study results and limitations: There was a moderate but significant shortening of TCRB CDR3s in all four CD4+ subsets of Type 1 diabetes patients. In comparison with healthy donors, patients had naive, central memory and Treg TCRB repertoires that appeared more similar.

Post-sort purity exceeded 95% for all sorted populations. Comments on this clone: The antigen is not known.

Germline V gene data show CDR1 as KGHSY and CDR2 as FQNENV. V was clipped by 6 bases and J by 5 bases; unmatched bases: 9. CDR3 length: 14 residues. As every portion of the isolated RNA was reverse transcribed, the sequencing read expressed TCRB transcripts. Libraries were prepared by immunoSEQ multiplex PCR; TCRdb keeps only in-frame clonotypes and omits some of them. The sample includes under 350,000 clones, approximately 25% seen only once; the top ten take roughly 0.011%. V usage is TRBV16 and J usage is TRBJ2-5; 7 positions match TRBD1. This clonotype was obtained from a woman aged 30 to 39 with type 1 diabetes. Sequenced material: naive CD4+ T cells from blood. The CDR3 is CASRPGQVGETQYF. The CDR3 DNA reads as TGTGCCAGCAGACCAGGACAGGTCGGGGAGACCCAGTACTTC.